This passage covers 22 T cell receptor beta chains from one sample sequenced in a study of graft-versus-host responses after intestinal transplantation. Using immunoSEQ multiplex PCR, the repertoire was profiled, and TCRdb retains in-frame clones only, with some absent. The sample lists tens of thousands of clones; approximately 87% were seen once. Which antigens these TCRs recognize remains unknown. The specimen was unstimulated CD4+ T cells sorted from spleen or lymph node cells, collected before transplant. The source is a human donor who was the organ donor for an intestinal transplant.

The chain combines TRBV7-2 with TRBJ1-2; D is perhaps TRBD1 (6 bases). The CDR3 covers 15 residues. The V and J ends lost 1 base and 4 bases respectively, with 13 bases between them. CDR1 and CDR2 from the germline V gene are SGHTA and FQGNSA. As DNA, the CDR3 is TGTGCCAGCAGCTTAGTGGCAGGGGAGGGCTATGGCTACACCTTC. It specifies CASSLVAGEGYGYTF.

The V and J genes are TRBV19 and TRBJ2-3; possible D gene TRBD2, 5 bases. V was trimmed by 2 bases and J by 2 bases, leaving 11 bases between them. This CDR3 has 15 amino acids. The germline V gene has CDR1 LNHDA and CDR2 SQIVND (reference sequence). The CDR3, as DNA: TGTGCCAGTAGTATATCTGAGGGCTCCACAGATACGCAGTATTTT. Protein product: CASSISEGSTDTQYF.

In nucleotides, the CDR3 is TGTGCCAGCAGCAAAGCCGGACATTCTAATGAAAAACTGTTTTTT. This translates into CASSKAGHSNEKLFF. This chain joins TRBV21-1 and TRBJ1-4; the table calls TRBD1, which could not be checked here. TRBV21-1 is noted as a pseudogene. The CDR3 loop spans 15 amino acids.

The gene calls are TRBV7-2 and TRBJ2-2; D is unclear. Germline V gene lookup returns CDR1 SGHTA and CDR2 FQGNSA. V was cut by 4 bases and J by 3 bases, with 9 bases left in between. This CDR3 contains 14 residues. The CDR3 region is CASSSRVYTGELFF. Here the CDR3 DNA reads TGTGCCAGCAGCTCCCGGGTCTACACCGGGGAGCTGTTTTTT. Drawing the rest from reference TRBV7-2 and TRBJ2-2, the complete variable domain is GAGVSQSPSNKVTEKGKDVELRCDPISGHTALYWYRQSLGQGLEFLIYFQGNSAPDKSGLPSDRFSAERTGGSVSTLTIQRTQQEDSAVYLCASSSRVYTGELFFGEGSRLTVL.

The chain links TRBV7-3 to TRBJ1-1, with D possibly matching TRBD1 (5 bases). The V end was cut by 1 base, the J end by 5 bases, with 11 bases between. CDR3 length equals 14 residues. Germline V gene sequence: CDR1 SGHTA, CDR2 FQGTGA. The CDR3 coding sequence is TGTGCCAGCAGCTTAATCGGGGGACGTACTGAAGCTTTCTTT. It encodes CASSLIGGRTEAFF.

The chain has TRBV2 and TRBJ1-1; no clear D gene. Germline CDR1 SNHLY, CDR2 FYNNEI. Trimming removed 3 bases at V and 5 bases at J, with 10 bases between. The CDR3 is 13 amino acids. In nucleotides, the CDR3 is TGTGCCAGCAGTGAGGAGGTTTTTACTGAAGCTTTCTTT. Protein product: CASSEEVFTEAFF.

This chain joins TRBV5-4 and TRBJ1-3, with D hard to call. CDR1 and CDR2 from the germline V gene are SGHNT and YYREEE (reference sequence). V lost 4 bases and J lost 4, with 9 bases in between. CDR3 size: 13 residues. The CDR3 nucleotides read TGTGCCAGCAGCGGGCGCAACGGAAACACCATATATTTT. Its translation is CASSGRNGNTIYF. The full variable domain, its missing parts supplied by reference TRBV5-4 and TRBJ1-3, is ETGVTQSPTHLIKTRGQQVTLRCSSQSGHNTVSWYQQALGQGPQFIFQYYREEENGRGNFPPRFSGLQFPNYSSELNVNALELDDSALYLCASSGRNGNTIYFGEGSWLTVV.

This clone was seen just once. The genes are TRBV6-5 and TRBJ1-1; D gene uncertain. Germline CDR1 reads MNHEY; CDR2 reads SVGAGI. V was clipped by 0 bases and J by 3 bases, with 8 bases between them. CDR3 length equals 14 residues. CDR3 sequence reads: CASSYSRHDTEAFF. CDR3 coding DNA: TGTGCCAGCAGTTACTCCAGACACGACACTGAAGCTTTCTTT.

The CDR3 DNA is TGTGCCAGCAGTGCCTGGACAGGGACGAACACCGGGGAGCTGTTTTTT. This codes for CASSAWTGTNTGELFF. V usage is TRBV2 and J usage is TRBJ2-2, with TRBD1 matching 8 bases. The CDR3 is made up of 16 amino acids. Trimming at V came to 4 bases and at J to 0 bases, leaving 4 bases not matched to a gene. Per germline, CDR1 SNHLY and CDR2 FYNNEI.

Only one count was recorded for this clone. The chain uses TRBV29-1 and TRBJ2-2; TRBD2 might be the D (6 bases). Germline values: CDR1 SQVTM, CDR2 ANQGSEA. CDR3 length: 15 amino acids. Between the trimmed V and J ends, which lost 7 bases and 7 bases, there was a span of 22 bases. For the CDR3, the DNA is TGCAGCGCCGCCCGTGGAGGGGTGGTGAGCGGGGAGCTGTTTTTT. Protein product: CSAARGGVVSGELFF.

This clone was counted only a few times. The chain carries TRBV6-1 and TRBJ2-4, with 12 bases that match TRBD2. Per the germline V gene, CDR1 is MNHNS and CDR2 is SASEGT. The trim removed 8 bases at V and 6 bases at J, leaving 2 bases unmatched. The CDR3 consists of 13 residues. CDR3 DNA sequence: TGTGCCAGCGAGACTAGCGGGGGAAACATTCAGTACTTC. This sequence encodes CASETSGGNIQYF.

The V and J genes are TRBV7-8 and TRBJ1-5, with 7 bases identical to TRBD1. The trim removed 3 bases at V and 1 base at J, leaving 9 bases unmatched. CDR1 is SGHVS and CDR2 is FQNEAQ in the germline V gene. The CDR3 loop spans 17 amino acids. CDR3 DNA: TGTGCCAGCAGCTTTTCCGTAACCAGGGGGAGCAATCAGCCCCAGCATTTT. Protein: CASSFSVTRGSNQPQHF. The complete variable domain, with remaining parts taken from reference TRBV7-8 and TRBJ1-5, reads GAGVSQSPRYKVAKRGQDVALRCDPISGHVSLFWYQQALGQGPEFLTYFQNEAQLDKSGLPSDRFFAERPEGSVSTLKIQRTQQEDSAVYLCASSFSVTRGSNQPQHFGDGTRLSIL.

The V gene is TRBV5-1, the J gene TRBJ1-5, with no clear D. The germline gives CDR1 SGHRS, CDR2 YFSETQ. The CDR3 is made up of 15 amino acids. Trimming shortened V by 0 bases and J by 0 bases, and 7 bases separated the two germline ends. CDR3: CASSLAGDSNQPQHF. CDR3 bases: TGCGCCAGCAGCTTGGCCGGAGATAGCAATCAGCCCCAGCATTTT. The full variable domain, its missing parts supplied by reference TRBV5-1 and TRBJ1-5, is KAGVTQTPRYLIKTRGQQVTLSCSPISGHRSVSWYQQTPGQGLQFLFEYFSETQRNKGNFPGRFSGRQFSNSRSEMNVSTLELGDSALYLCASSLAGDSNQPQHFGDGTRLSIL.

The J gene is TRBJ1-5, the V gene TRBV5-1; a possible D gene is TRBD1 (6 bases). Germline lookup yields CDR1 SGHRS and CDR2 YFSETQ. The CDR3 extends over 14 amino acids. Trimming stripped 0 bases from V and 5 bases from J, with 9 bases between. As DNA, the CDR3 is TGCGCCAGCAGCTTGGCAGCAGGGGATCAGCCCCAGCATTTT. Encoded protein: CASSLAAGDQPQHF.

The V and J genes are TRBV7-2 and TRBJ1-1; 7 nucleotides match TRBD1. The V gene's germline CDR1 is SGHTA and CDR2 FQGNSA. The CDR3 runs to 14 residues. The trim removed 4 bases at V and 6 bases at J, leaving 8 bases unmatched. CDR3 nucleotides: TGTGCCAGCAGCTACCGGACAGGTTTCGCTGAAGCTTTCTTT. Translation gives CASSYRTGFAEAFF.

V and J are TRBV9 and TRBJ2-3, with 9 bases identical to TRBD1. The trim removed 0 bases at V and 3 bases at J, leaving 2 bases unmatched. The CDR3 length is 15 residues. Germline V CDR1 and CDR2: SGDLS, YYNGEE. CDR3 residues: CASSVEDRGTDTQYF. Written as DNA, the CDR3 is TGTGCCAGCAGCGTAGAGGACAGGGGTACAGATACGCAGTATTTT.

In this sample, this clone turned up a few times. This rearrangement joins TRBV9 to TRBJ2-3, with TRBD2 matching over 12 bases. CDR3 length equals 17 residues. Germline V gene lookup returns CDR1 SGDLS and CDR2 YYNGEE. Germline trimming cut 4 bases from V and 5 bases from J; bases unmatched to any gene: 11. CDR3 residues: CASSPGWEGLAGDTQYF. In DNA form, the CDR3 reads TGTGCCAGCAGCCCAGGCTGGGAGGGACTAGCGGGAGATACGCAGTATTTT.

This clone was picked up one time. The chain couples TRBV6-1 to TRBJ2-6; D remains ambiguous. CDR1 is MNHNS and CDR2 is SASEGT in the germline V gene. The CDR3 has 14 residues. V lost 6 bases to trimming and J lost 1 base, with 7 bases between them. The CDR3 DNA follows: TGTGCCAGCAGCGTGTCTTCTGGGGCCAACGTCCTGACTTTC. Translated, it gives CASSVSSGANVLTF.

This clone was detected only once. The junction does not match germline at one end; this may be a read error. This CDR3 reads CASSPTSGGRTDTQYF. Here the CDR3 DNA reads TGTGCTAGCAGCCCAACTAGCGGGGGACGCACAGATACGCAGTATTTT. The V and J genes are TRBV7-7 and TRBJ2-3; 11 nucleotides align to TRBD2. There are 16 residues in the CDR3. The germline gives CDR1 SSHAT, CDR2 FNYEAQ (reference sequence).

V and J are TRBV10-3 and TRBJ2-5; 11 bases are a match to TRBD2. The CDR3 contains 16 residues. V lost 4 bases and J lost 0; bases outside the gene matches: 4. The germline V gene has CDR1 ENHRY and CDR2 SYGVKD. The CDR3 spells CAISVASGGYQETQYF. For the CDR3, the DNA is TGTGCCATCAGTGTTGCTAGCGGGGGGTACCAAGAGACCCAGTACTTC.

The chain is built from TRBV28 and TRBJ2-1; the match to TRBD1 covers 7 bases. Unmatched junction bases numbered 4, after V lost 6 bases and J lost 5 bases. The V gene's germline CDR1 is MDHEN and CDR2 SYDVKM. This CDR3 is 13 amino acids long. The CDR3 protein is CASSRQGNNEQFF. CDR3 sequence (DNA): TGTGCCAGCAGCCGACAGGGAAACAATGAGCAGTTCTTC.

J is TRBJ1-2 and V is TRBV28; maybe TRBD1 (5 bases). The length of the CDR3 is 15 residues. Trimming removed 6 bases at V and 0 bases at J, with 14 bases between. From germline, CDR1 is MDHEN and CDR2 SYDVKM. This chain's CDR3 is CASSPQGIANYGYTF. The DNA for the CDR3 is TGTGCCAGCAGCCCCCAGGGAATAGCTAACTATGGCTACACCTTC.